The 14 T cell receptor beta chains in this list originate from one sample, sequenced in a study of blood T cell repertoires in COVID-19. Measured with immunoSEQ multiplex PCR; TCRdb has only the in-frame clones, and not every one. Of about 210,000 clones listed, around 89% were seen once; the top ten hold about 4.8%. Sequencing input: peripheral blood. The receptors shown here come from a woman aged 40 to 50 with acute or convalescent COVID-19.

The chain is built from TRBV11-2 and TRBJ2-1; perhaps TRBD2 as D (6 bases). Trimming removed 5 bases from V and 9 bases from J, with 17 bases in between. This CDR3 contains 14 residues. The germline CDR1 and CDR2 sequences are SGHAT and FQNNGV. CDR3 DNA sequence: TGTGCCAGCAGCCCAGGAGGGGTAGGTGGTGAGCAGTTCTTC. Its protein is CASSPGGVGGEQFF.

This clone was detected only once. The gene calls are TRBV27 and TRBJ2-3; 7 bases are a match to TRBD1. CDR1 and CDR2 from the germline V gene are MNHEY and SMNVEV (reference sequence). The trim removed 5 bases at V and 4 bases at J, leaving 12 bases unmatched. CDR3 length equals 16 residues. The CDR3 protein is CASSRLTGAFADTQYF. The CDR3 nucleotides are TGTGCCAGCAGTCGGCTCACAGGGGCCTTCGCAGATACGCAGTATTTT.

The genes are TRBV2 and TRBJ2-2, with TRBD2 identical over 7 bases. The CDR3 covers 15 residues. CDR1 and CDR2 (germline): SNHLY, FYNNEI. The V gene end was trimmed by 0 bases and the J gene end by 4 bases; junction bases not matched to a gene: 2. The CDR3 reads CASSEAVAGTGELFF. In nucleotides, the CDR3 is TGTGCCAGCAGTGAAGCGGTAGCGGGCACCGGGGAGCTGTTTTTT.

This sequence joins TRBV9 and TRBJ2-1, with 12 bases aligning to TRBD2. V was pared by 3 bases and J by 4 bases, with 5 bases of the junction left unmatched. The CDR3 extends over 16 amino acids. Germline-derived CDR1 and CDR2 are SGDLS and YYNGEE. The CDR3 nucleotides read TGTGCCAGCAGCGCTTCGACTAGCGGGGGATACAATGAGCAGTTCTTC. Encoded protein: CASSASTSGGYNEQFF.

J is TRBJ1-5 and V is TRBV6-5; D gene unclear. Looked up from germline, CDR1 is MNHEY and CDR2 is SVGAGI. V lost 4 bases, J lost 3 bases, and 10 bases lay in between. The CDR3 runs to 14 residues. Written as DNA, the CDR3 is TGTGCCAGCAGTTCGTCAGGATCCAATCAGCCCCAGCATTTT. As protein: CASSSSGSNQPQHF.

The J gene is TRBJ1-1, the V gene TRBV10-3; tentatively, D is TRBD1 (5 bases). V was pared by 10 bases and J by 5 bases, with 14 bases between. This CDR3 has 12 amino acids. CDR1 is ENHRY, CDR2 SYGVKD, per germline. DNA for the CDR3: TGTGCCACCGGTGCGACAGTGACTGAAGCTTTCTTT. It encodes CATGATVTEAFF.

The J gene is TRBJ2-5, the V gene TRBV3-1 (or the pseudogene TRBV3-2); D remains unclear. Germline values: CDR1 LGHDT, CDR2 YNNKEL (reference sequence). V gave up 2 bases and J gave up 5 bases, with 9 bases separating them. This CDR3 has 13 amino acids. CDR3 region: CASSQSLGETQYF. DNA of the CDR3: TGTGCCAGCAGCCAAAGTCTCGGGGAGACCCAGTACTTC.

The V call is TRBV27, the J call TRBJ2-5; TRBD2 matches 11 bases. J was trimmed by 2 bases and V by 2 bases; bases with no gene match: 4. The CDR3 loop spans 16 amino acids. From germline, CDR1 is MNHEY and CDR2 SMNVEV (reference sequence). In DNA, the CDR3 is TGTGCCAGCAGTTTAATCGGGACTAGCGGACAAGAGACCCAGTACTTC. Translation gives CASSLIGTSGQETQYF.

The rearrangement uses TRBV27 and TRBJ2-5; 11 nucleotides match TRBD2. Unmatched junction bases numbered 8, after V lost 6 bases and J lost 5 bases. CDR1 MNHEY and CDR2 SMNVEV come from the germline V gene (reference sequence). The CDR3 spans 15 residues. The CDR3 is CASSLAGGLGETQYF. CDR3 coding DNA: TGTGCCAGCAGCCTAGCGGGGGGACTCGGGGAGACCCAGTACTTC.

This clone showed up just a few times. This chain uses TRBV20-1 with TRBJ1-2, with 8 bases fitting TRBD1. The germline gives CDR1 DFQATT, CDR2 SNEGSKA (reference sequence). The CDR3 runs 14 residues. Germline trimming cut 3 bases from V and 4 bases from J; bases unmatched to any gene: 7. CDR3 sequence: CSASDTGGIYGYTF. The CDR3 nucleotides are TGCAGTGCTAGTGATACAGGGGGAATCTATGGCTACACCTTC.

The genes are TRBV30 and TRBJ1-2, with unresolved D. V was trimmed by 3 bases and J by 9 bases, leaving 11 bases between them. CDR1 is GTSNPN and CDR2 is SVGIG in the germline V gene (reference sequence). CDR3 length equals 11 residues. The CDR3 region is CAWRRERRYTF. The CDR3 region has the DNA TGTGCCTGGAGAAGGGAGAGGCGCTACACCTTC.

The rearrangement joins TRBV7-2 to TRBJ1-1; the D is unclear. The CDR3 spans 17 residues. V lost 3 bases and J 0 bases, leaving 17 bases between the germline ends. Germline V gene lookup returns CDR1 SGHTA and CDR2 FQGNSA. The CDR3 DNA reads as TGTGCCAGCAGCTTGTCGGTTCTCCTCCAGGTGAACACTGAAGCTTTCTTT. This codes for CASSLSVLLQVNTEAFF.

The rearrangement uses TRBV24-1 and TRBJ2-2, with a weak D call TRBD1 (6 bases). This CDR3 has 15 amino acids. The V and J ends lost 2 bases and 4 bases respectively, with 10 bases between them. The germline V gene encodes CDR1 KGHDR and CDR2 SFDVKD. This CDR3 is CATSDYEGVTGELFF. The CDR3 region has the DNA TGTGCCACCAGTGATTACGAGGGGGTCACCGGGGAGCTGTTTTTT.

The chain links TRBV6-1 to TRBJ1-6; D possibly corresponds to TRBD1 (6 bases). CDR1 and CDR2 (germline): MNHNS, SASEGT. This CDR3 has 18 amino acids. The germline V and J ends were trimmed by 2 bases and 10 bases, with 24 bases remaining between them. The CDR3 sequence is CASSERGAGGTAASPLHF. The DNA for the CDR3 is TGTGCCAGCAGTGAACGGGGGGCCGGTGGGACGGCTGCATCACCCCTCCACTTT.